The 3 T cell receptor beta chains in this list originate from one sample, sequenced in a study of cytomegalovirus exposure and HLA in healthy donors. PCR involved 60 Vbeta and 13 Jbeta primers. The assay was immunoSEQ multiplex PCR, and TCRdb's table has in-frame clones only and misses some. This listing includes around 60,000 clones. Sequencing was done on a sample of PBMCs. These receptors all come from a woman aged 18-29 years in good health and CMV-seronegative.

This chain joins TRBV11-2 and TRBJ1-2, with 10 bases that match TRBD1. The CDR3 consists of 14 residues. With 5 bases clipped from V and 8 bases from J, the junction kept 8 bases outside the gene matches. Per the germline V gene, CDR1 is SGHAT and CDR2 is FQNNGV. This chain's CDR3 is CASSPWDRGGGYTF. The CDR3, as DNA: TGTGCCAGCAGCCCGTGGGACAGGGGTGGCGGCTACACCTTC.

The J gene is TRBJ2-2, the V gene TRBV27; D may be TRBD2 (6 bases). The germline CDR1 and CDR2 sequences are MNHEY and SMNVEV (reference sequence). V lost 1 base and J lost 5, with 11 bases in between. The CDR3 has 15 amino acids. CDR3: CASSLFVGRTGELFF. The CDR3 nucleotides read TGTGCCAGCAGTTTATTTGTAGGGAGGACCGGGGAGCTGTTTTTT.

This chain connects TRBV14 to TRBJ1-3, with 7 positions matching TRBD1. This CDR3 comprises 14 residues. From germline, CDR1 is SGHDN and CDR2 FVKESK. The trim removed 4 bases at V and 2 bases at J, leaving 2 bases unmatched. In DNA form, the CDR3 reads TGTGCCAGCAGCCCCACAGGGGCTGGAAACACCATATATTTT. Its translation is CASSPTGAGNTIYF.